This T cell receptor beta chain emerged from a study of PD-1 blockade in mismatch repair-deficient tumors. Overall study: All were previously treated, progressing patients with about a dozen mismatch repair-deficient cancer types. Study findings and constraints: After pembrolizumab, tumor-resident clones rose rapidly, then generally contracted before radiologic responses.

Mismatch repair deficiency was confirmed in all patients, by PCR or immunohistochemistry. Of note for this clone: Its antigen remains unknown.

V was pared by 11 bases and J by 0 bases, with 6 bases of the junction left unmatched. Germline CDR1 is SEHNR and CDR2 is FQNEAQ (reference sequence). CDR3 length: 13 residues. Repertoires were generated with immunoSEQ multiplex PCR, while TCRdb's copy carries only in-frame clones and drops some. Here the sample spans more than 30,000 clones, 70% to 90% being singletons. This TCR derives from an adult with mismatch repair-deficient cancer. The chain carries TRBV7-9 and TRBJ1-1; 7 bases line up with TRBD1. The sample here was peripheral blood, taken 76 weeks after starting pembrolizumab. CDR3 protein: CAGEGQMNTEAFF. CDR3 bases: TGTGCCGGTGAGGGACAGATGAACACTGAAGCTTTCTTT.